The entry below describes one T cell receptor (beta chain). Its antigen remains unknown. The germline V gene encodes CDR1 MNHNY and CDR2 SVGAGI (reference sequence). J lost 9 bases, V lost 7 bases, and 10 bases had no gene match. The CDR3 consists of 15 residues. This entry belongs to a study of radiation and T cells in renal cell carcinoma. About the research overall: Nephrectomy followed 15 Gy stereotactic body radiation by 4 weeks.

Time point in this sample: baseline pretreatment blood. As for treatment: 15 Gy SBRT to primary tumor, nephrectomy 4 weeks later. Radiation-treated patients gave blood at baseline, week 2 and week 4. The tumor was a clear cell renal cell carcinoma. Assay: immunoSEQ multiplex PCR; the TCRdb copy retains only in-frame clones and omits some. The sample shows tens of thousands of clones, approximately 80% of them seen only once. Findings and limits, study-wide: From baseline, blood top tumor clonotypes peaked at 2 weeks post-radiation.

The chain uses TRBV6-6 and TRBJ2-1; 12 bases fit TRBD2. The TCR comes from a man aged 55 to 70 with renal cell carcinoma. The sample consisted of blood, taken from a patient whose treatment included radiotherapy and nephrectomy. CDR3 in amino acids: CASTLRLAGDGEQFF. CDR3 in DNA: TGTGCCAGCACCCTCCGACTAGCGGGAGACGGTGAGCAGTTCTTC.